A single sample is the source of the 3 T cell receptor beta chains below, sequenced in a study of CD8+ T cells in alopecia areata. The authors extracted RNA and reverse transcribed it into cDNA as the sequencing template. Profiled with immunoSEQ multiplex PCR; TCRdb holds only in-frame clones, not every one. The sample has roughly 120,000 clones; roughly 50% are singletons. Treatment defined: oral pan-JAK inhibitor, 5-10 mg twice daily. Sequences were derived from CD8+ T cells sorted from blood, sampled at week 4, from a patient treated with tofacitinib. These TCRs come from a human donor with alopecia areata.

CDR3 nucleotides: TGTGCCATCAGTGAGCAAGACAGAAGGGGCACTGAAGCTTTCTTT. This gives the protein CAISEQDRRGTEAFF. J is TRBJ1-1 and V is TRBV10-3, with D perhaps TRBD1 (5 bases). Germline V CDR1 and CDR2: ENHRY, SYGVKD. V was trimmed by 2 bases and J by 4 bases, leaving 14 bases between them. This CDR3 spans 15 amino acids.

The chain uses TRBV30 and TRBJ2-7, with a tentative D call TRBD1 (6 bases). Germline V CDR1 and CDR2: GTSNPN, SVGIG (reference sequence). V was pared by 1 base and J by 3 bases, with 16 bases between. CDR3 length equals 15 residues. The CDR3 protein is CAWSEQGPRDYEQYF. As DNA, the CDR3 is TGTGCCTGGAGTGAACAGGGCCCCCGAGACTACGAGCAGTACTTC.

This rearrangement joins TRBV29-1 to TRBJ2-2; D ambiguous. The V and J ends lost 0 bases and 3 bases respectively, with 5 bases between them. Germline lookup yields CDR1 SQVTM and CDR2 ANQGSEA. The CDR3 has 13 amino acids. The CDR3: CSVEDADTGELFF. The CDR3 DNA is TGCAGCGTTGAAGATGCTGACACCGGGGAGCTGTTTTTT.